The next 5 T cell receptor beta chains were all read from a single sample in a study of T cell repertoires in cytomegalovirus infection. TCRdb analysed the reads with MiXCR anew, one entry per CDR3 protein. The sample includes about 400,000 distinct CDR3 sequences, 15% to 20% seen only once; the top ten take around 10%. The sample was PBMCs. These receptors all come from a human donor in good health (CMV status not recorded). Some clones in this sample may be carry-over from other donors' samples.

Worth noting for this clonotype: With a much larger clone just one base away, this may be a read error. Because it lacks the conserved phenylalanine or tryptophan at the end, this CDR3 is likely a read error. The rearrangement links TRBV6-6 to TRBJ1-1; the D gene is possibly TRBD1 (6 bases). Germline V gives CDR1 MNHNY, CDR2 SVGAGI (reference sequence). CDR3 length equals 15 residues. With 0 bases removed from V and 2 bases from J, the gap between germline ends came to 10 bases. The CDR3 DNA is TGTGCCAGCAGTTACTCACCCAGGGGTAACACTGAAGCTTTCTCT. Encoded protein: CASSYSPRGNTEAFS.

This clonotype was counted many times. The chain combines TRBV5-6 with TRBJ1-2; 10 bases fit TRBD1. The CDR3 totals 16 residues. V was pared by 6 bases and J by 2 bases, with 10 bases of the junction left unmatched. The germline V gene has CDR1 SGHDT and CDR2 YYEEEE. Written as DNA, the CDR3 is TGTGCCAGCACCCCTGATTCGGGACAGGGGAACTATGGCTACACCTTC. Encoded protein: CASTPDSGQGNYGYTF.

The chain has TRBV19 and TRBJ1-2; D remains ambiguous. The CDR3 contains 12 residues. CDR1 and CDR2 from the germline V gene are LNHDA and SQIVND (reference sequence). V dropped 3 bases and J dropped 6 bases, with 8 bases sitting between them. CDR3 amino acids: CASSMAAHGYTF. The CDR3 DNA is TGTGCCAGTAGTATGGCAGCGCATGGCTACACCTTC. Complete variable domain (other parts from reference TRBV19 and TRBJ1-2): DGGITQSPKYLFRKEGQNVTLSCEQNLNHDAMYWYRQDPGQGLRLIYYSQIVNDFQKGDIAEGYSVSREKKESFPLTVTSAQKNPTAFYLCASSMAAHGYTFGSGTRLTVV.

The V gene is TRBV5-1, the J gene TRBJ2-5; 9 positions match TRBD1. There are 18 residues in the CDR3. Germline loops: CDR1 SGHRS, CDR2 YFSETQ. V was pared by 0 bases and J by 4 bases, with 13 bases of the junction left unmatched. The CDR3 loop reads CASSLDLLRDRDRETQYF. The CDR3 DNA is TGCGCCAGCAGCTTGGATCTTCTCCGGGACAGGGACCGAGAGACCCAGTACTTC.

This clonotype turned up a few times. The V gene is TRBV5-5, the J gene TRBJ2-1; D gene ambiguous. Deletions cut 3 bases from V and 7 bases from J, with 23 bases between. The CDR3 runs to 17 residues. Germline CDR1 is SGHKS and CDR2 is YYEKEE (reference sequence). This CDR3 is CASSSTLHLQASNEQFF. The CDR3 nucleotides are TGTGCCAGCAGCTCGACTCTACACCTTCAAGCTTCGAATGAGCAGTTCTTC.